This T cell receptor (beta chain) was found in a study of identical twins. The study's findings and limits: Monozygotic twin pairs showed more out-of-frame TCR alpha sharing than models estimated.

Of note for this clonotype: The antigen is not known.

TCRdb re-called the 5' RACE reads through MiXCR, storing one row per CDR3 protein. This sample has about 810,000 distinct CDR3 sequences, with about 12% found just once. This CDR3 comprises 14 residues. Looked up from germline, CDR1 is DFQATT and CDR2 is SNEGSKA (reference sequence). V shed 5 bases and J shed 0 bases, with 12 bases lying between them. These records were also assigned to another study, of yellow fever vaccine responses in identical twins.

The TCR was taken from a woman under 30 in good health. The sample consisted of PBMCs. This chain joins TRBV20-1 and TRBJ2-3, with D perhaps TRBD1 (6 bases). CDR3 nucleotide sequence: TGCAGTGCTCCCCGGGACACGAGCACAGATACGCAGTATTTT. Amino acid sequence: CSAPRDTSTDTQYF.